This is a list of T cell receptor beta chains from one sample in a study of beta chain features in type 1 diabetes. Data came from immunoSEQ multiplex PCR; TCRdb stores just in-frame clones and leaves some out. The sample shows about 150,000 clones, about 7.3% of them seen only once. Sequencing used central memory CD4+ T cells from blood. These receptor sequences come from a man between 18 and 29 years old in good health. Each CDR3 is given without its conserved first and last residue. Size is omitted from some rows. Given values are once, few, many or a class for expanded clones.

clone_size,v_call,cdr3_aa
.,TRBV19,ASSLRGGSSYEQY
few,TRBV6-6,ASSGQGTNTEAF
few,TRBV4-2,ASSQPTGTDTQY
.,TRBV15,ATSGRLAGGLTGELF
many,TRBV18,ASSPPGLDLREQY
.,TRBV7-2,ASSSEDEQY
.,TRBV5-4,ASSHGPGEGKPQH
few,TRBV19,ASSLTGQGAGYEQY
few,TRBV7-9,ASSTGEGQGTDTQY
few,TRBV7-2,ASSLRASGKETQY
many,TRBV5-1,ASSLQVAGVGNEQF
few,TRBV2,ASSVQAHSGNTIY
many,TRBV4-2,ASSRTGQGSGELF
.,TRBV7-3,ASSARVLDYGYT
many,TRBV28,ASLGWGSSEQY
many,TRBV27,ASRQNEKLF
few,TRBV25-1,ASRKFQGGGETQY
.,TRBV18,ASSPQGLAGAGEQF
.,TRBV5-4,ASSLLQETQY
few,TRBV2,ASSELRGSGANVLT
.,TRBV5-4,ASTRAAGRATDTQY
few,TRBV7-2,ASLSGSGADTQY
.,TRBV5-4,ASSPTRTSKETQY
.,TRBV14,ASSLGVAGVLWNEQF
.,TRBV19,ASSSGTSAPQETQY
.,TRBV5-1,ASSSGLAGGETQY
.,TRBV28,ASSPGTPYEQY
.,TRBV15,ATSRARGLAGNTIY
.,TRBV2,ASSEGTSGRPSDTQY
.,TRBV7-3,ASSSSSGRARAGELF
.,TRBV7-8,ASSLVRSQNTEAF
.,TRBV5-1,ASSLAAGDGYGYT
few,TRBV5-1,ASSHDRGVNEQF
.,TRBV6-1,ASSESYLTEAF
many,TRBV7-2,ASSLAYSPLH
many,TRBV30,AWIVRGSDTQY
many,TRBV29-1,SVDRGGGQPQH
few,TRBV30,AYQLQGARGYGYT
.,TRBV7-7,ASSPGLAGGNTQY
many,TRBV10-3,AISPTGAENTEAF
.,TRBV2,ASRDWTGGESYGYT
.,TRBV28,ASNIVGTGDLEKLF
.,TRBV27,ASSFRGGTDTQY
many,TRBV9,ASSVAGSETQY
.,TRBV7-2,ASTALRETQY
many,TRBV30,AWSPQGVYEKLF